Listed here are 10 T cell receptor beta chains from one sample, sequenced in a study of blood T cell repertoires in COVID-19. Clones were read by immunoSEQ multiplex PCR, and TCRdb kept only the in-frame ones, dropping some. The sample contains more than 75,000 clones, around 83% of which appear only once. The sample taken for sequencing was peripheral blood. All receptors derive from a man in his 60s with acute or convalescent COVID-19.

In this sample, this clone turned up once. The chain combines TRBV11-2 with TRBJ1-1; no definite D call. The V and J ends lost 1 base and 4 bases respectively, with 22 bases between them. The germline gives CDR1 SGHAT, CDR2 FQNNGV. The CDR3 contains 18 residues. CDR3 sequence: CASSLAGAVGRSGTEAFF. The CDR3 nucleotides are TGTGCCAGCAGCTTAGCGGGAGCCGTGGGGAGGTCGGGCACTGAAGCTTTCTTT.

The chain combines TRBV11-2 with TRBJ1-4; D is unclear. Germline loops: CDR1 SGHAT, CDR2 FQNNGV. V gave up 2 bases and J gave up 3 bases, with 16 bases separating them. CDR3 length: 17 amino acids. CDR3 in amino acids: CASSLWSARGSNEKLFF. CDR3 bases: TGTGCCAGCAGCTTATGGTCGGCTCGGGGATCTAATGAAAAACTGTTTTTT.

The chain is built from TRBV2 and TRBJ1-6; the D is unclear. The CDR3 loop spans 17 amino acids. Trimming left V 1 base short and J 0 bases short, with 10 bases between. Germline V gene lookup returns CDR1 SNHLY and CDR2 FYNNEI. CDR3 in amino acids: CASSEEPGSSYNSPLHF. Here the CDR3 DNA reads TGTGCCAGCAGTGAAGAGCCCGGGAGCTCCTATAATTCACCCCTCCACTTT.

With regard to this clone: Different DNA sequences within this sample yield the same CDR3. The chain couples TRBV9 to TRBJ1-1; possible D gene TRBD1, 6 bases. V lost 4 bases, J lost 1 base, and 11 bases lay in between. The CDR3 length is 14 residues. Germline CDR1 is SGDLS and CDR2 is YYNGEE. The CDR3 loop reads CASSPRGGNTEAFF. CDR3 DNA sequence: TGTGCCAGCAGCCCAAGGGGGGGGAACACTGAAGCTTTCTTT.

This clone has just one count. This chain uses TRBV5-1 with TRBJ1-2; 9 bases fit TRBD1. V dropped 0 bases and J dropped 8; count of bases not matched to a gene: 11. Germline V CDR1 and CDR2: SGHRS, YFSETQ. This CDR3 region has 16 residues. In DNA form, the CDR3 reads TGCGCCAGCAGCTTGGGCCCGCCGGGACAGGGAGGAGGCTACACCTTC. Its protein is CASSLGPPGQGGGYTF.

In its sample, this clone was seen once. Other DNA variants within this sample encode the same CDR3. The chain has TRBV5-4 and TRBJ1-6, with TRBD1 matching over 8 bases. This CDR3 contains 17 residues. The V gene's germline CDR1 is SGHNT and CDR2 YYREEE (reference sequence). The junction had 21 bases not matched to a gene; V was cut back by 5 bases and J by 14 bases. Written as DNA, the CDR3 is TGTGCCAGCAGTTTTGATACAGGGGGTGCCGCGGGGGGGGCCCTCCACTTT. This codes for CASSFDTGGAAGGALHF.

The CDR3 nucleotides are TGTGCCAGCAGCTTTACGGGTGCCGGAGGCACCATATATTTT. Protein: CASSFTGAGGTIYF. The V gene is TRBV13, the J gene TRBJ1-3, with unresolved D. The CDR3 contains 14 residues. Germline CDR1 is PRHDT and CDR2 is FYEKMQ (reference sequence). Trimming shortened V by 3 bases and J by 9 bases, and 15 bases separated the two germline ends.

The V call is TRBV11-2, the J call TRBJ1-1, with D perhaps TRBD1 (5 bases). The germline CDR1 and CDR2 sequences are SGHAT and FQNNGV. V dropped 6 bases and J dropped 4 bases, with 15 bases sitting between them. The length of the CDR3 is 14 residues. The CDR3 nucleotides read TGTGCCAGCAGATCACTGAGGGGAGGCACTGAAGCTTTCTTT. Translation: CASRSLRGGTEAFF.

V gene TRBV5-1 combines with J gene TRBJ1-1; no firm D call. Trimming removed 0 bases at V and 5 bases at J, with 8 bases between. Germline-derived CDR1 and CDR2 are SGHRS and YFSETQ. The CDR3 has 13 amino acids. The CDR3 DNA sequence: TGCGCCAGCAGCTTGGGTCAGGCAACTGAAGCTTTCTTT. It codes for CASSLGQATEAFF.

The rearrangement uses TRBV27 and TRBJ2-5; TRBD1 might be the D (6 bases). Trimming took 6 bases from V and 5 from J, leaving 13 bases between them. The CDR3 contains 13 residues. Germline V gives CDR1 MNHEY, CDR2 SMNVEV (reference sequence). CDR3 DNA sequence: TGTGCCAGCAGGCCAGGGGCGGGTGAGACCCAGTACTTC. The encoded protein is CASRPGAGETQYF.